This T cell receptor beta chain was retrieved from a study of cytomegalovirus exposure and HLA in healthy donors. 60 Vbeta and 13 Jbeta primers were used in PCR. TCRdb's table, derived via immunoSEQ multiplex PCR, lists solely in-frame clones and lacks some. The sample shows nearly 200,000 clones, 87% of them seen only once. Trimming pared 6 bases from V and 5 bases from J, leaving 12 bases between. Germline V gives CDR1 MRHNA, CDR2 SNTAGT. The CDR3 has 13 amino acids. The sequenced sample consisted of PBMCs. The chain joins TRBV6-4 to TRBJ2-3, with D perhaps TRBD2 (5 bases). The receptor comes from a man under 40 in good health and CMV-seronegative. This CDR3 is CASSSLRGDTQYF. CDR3 DNA: TGTGCCAGCAGCTCACTCCGGGGAGATACGCAGTATTTT.